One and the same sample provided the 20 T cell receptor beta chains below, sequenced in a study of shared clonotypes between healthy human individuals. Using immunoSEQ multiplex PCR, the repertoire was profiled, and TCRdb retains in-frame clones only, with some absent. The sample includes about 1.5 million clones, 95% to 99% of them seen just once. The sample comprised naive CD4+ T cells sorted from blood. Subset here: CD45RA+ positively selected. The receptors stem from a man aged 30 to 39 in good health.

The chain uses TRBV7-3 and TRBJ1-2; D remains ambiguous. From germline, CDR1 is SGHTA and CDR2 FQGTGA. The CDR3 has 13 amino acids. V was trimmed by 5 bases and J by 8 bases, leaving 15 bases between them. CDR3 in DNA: TGTGCCAGCAGCACCGACCCAAGAGGAGGCTACACCTTC. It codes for CASSTDPRGGYTF. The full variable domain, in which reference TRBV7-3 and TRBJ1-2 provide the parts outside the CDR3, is GAGVSQTPSNKVTEKGKYVELRCDPISGHTALYWYRQSLGQGPEFLIYFQGTGAADDSGLPNDRFFAVRPEGSVSTLKIQRTERGDSAVYLCASSTDPRGGYTFGSGTRLTVV.

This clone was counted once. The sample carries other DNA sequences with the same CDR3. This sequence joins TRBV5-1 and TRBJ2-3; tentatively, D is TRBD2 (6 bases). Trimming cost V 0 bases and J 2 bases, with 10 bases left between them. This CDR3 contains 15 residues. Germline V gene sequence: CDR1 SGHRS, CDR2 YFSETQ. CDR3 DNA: TGCGCCAGCAGCTTGGCCGGGACTCACACAGATACGCAGTATTTT. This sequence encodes CASSLAGTHTDTQYF.

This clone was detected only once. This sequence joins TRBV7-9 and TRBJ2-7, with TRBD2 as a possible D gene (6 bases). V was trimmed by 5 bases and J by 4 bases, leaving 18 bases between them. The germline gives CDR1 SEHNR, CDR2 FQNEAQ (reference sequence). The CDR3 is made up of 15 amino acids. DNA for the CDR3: TGTGCCAGCAGCCCCCTGGAGGGTACAAGGTACGAGCAGTACTTC. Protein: CASSPLEGTRYEQYF.

CDR3 loop: CASSRPTSGNSNEQFF. CDR3 sequence (DNA): TGCGCCAGCAGCAGACCCACCAGCGGGAATAGTAATGAGCAGTTCTTC. The gene calls are TRBV5-1 and TRBJ2-1, with 7 bases lining up with TRBD2. This CDR3 has 16 amino acids. From germline, CDR1 is SGHRS and CDR2 YFSETQ. The V and J ends lost 4 bases and 7 bases, in that order; junction bases with no gene match: 14.

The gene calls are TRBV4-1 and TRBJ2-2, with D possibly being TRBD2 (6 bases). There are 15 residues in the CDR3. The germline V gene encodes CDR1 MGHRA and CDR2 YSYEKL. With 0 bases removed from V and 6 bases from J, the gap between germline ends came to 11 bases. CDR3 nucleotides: TGCGCCAGCAGCCAAGATAGGACGGGGGCCGGGGAGCTGTTTTTT. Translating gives CASSQDRTGAGELFF.

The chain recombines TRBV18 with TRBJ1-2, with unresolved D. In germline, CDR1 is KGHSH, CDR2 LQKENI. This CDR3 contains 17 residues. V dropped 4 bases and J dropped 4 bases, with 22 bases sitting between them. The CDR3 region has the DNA TGTGCCAGCTCACTTCCTATCGACGTCCAGGCCTCCTATGGCTACACCTTC. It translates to CASSLPIDVQASYGYTF.

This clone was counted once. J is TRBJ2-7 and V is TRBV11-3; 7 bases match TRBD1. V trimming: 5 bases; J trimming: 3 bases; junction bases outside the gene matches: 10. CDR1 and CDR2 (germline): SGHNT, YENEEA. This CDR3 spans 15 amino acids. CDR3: CASSLSWDSNYEQYF. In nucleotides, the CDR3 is TGTGCCAGCAGCCTCAGCTGGGACAGTAACTACGAGCAGTACTTC.

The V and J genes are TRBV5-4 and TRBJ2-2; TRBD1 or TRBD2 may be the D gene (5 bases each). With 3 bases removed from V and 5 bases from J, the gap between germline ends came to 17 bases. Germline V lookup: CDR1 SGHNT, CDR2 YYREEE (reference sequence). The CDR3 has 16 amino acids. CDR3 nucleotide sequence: TGTGCCAGCAGCTCGGCTAGTAGGGGACGGACCGGGGAGCTGTTTTTT. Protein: CASSSASRGRTGELFF.

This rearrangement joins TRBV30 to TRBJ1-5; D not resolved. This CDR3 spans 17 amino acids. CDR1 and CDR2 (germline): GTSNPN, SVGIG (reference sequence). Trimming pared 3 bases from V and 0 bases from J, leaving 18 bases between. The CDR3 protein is CAWSKSRSLYSNQPQHF. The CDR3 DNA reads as TGTGCCTGGAGCAAGAGTCGAAGTCTTTATAGCAATCAGCCCCAGCATTTT.

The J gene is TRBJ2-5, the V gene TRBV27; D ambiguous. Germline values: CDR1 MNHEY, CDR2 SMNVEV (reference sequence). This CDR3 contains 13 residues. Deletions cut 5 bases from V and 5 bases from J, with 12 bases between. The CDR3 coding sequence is TGTGCCAGCAGTCCCCGCCGGCGGGAGACCCAGTACTTC. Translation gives CASSPRRRETQYF.

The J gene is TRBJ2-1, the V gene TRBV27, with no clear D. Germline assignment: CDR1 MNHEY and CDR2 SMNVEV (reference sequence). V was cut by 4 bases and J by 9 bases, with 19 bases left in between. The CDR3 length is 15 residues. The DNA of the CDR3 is TGTGCCAGCAGTTCTTGGGTCTCCATCACGGCTGAGCAGTTCTTC. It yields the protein CASSSWVSITAEQFF.

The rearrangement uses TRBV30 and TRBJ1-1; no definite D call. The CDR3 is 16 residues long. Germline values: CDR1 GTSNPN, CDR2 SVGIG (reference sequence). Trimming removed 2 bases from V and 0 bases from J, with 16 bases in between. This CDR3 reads CAWSPLVPSMNTEAFF. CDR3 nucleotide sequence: TGTGCCTGGAGTCCCCTGGTGCCCAGTATGAACACTGAAGCTTTCTTT.

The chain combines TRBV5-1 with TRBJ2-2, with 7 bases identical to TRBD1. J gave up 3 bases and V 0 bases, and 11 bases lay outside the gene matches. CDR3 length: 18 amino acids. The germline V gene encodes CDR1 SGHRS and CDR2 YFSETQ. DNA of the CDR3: TGCGCCAGCAGCTTGGCCTTCCATCGGGACAGATACACCGGGGAGCTGTTTTTT. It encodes CASSLAFHRDRYTGELFF.

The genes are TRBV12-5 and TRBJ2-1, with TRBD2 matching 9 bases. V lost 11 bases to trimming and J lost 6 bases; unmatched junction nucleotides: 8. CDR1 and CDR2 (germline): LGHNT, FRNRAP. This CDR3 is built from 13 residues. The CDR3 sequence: CAPPGTSFNEQFF. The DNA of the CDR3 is TGTGCTCCTCCCGGGACTAGCTTCAATGAGCAGTTCTTC.

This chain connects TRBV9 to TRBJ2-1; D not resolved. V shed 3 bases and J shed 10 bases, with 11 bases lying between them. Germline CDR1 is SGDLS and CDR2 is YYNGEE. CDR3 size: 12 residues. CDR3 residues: CASSALFREQFF. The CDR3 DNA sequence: TGTGCCAGCAGCGCCCTTTTTCGGGAGCAGTTCTTC.

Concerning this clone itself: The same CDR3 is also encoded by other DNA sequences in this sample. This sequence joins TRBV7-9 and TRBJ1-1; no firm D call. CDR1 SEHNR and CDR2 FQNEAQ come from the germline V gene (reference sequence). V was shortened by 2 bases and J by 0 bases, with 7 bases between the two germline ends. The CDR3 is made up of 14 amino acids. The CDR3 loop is CASSLSGMNTEAFF. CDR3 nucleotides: TGTGCCAGCAGCTTAAGCGGTATGAACACTGAAGCTTTCTTT.

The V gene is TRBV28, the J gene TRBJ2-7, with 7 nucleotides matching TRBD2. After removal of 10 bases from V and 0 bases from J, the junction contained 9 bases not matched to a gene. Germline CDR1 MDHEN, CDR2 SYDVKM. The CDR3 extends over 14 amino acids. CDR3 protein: CATLEGGSSYEQYF. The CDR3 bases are TGTGCCACTCTTGAGGGCGGGAGCTCCTACGAGCAGTACTTC.

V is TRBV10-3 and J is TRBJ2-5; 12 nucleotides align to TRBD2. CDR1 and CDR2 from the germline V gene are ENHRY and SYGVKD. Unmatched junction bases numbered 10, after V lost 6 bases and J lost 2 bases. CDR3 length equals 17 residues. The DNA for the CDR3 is TGTGCCATCAGAGATGACGGACTAGCGGGACTACAAGAGACCCAGTACTTC. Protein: CAIRDDGLAGLQETQYF.

CDR3 residues: CASSFSRGPLTGELFF. The DNA of the CDR3 is TGTGCCAGCAGCTTTTCAAGGGGGCCGCTCACCGGGGAGCTGTTTTTT. The chain uses TRBV5-6 and TRBJ2-2, with TRBD1 identical over 7 bases. Germline CDR1 and CDR2: SGHDT and YYEEEE. The ends lost 2 bases at V and 4 bases at J; junction bases unmatched: 8. This CDR3 contains 16 residues.

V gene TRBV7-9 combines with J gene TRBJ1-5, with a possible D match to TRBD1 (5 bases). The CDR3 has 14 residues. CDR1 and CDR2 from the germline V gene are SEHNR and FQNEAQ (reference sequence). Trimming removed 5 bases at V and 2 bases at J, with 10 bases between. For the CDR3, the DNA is TGTGCCAGCAGCGAAGGAGGGGGCAATCAGCCCCAGCATTTT. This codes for CASSEGGGNQPQHF.